Given below is one T cell receptor (beta chain) in context. This sample was included in a study of blood T cell repertoires in COVID-19. Whole-study context: Some COVID-19 samples were acute and others convalescent; all came from the United States, Italy and Spain. In each case, the material was cDNA or gDNA derived from T cells, B-cell-depleted T cells, or PBMCs.

In the original analysis: It was from reference gene primer amplification that nucleated cell counts were estimated. The assay was immunoSEQ multiplex PCR, and TCRdb's table has in-frame clones only and misses some. V and J calls and clone size are given by that table; D and trimming were obtained from the DNA. Altogether a few hundred thousand clones are present, roughly 90% being singletons, with the ten largest covering about 2.1%. Germline CDR1 is MNHEY and CDR2 is SVGAGI. This CDR3 is 13 amino acids long. Trimming cost V 3 bases and J 7 bases, with 10 bases left between them. Those enrolled in Seattle joined during active infection and were followed longitudinally afterward.

The source is a woman between 55 and 75 years old with COVID-19, enrolled during active disease. This chain connects TRBV6-5 to TRBJ2-1; D is uncertain. Sequencing was performed on peripheral blood. This CDR3 is CASSYGQQNEQFF. CDR3 bases: TGTGCCAGCAGTTATGGGCAGCAAAATGAGCAGTTCTTC.